This T cell receptor (beta chain) comes out of a study of blood T cell repertoires in COVID-19. The wider study: Samples representing acute and convalescent COVID-19 were sourced from the United States, Italy and Spain. T cells, B-cell-depleted T cells, or PBMCs provided the cDNA or gDNA that served as material.

As handled by the study authors: Amplifying reference gene primers gave estimates of nucleated cell counts. Method: immunoSEQ multiplex PCR; TCRdb's copy keeps in-frame clones and lacks some. The DNA gave D and trimming, while V, J and clone size come from that table. The sample contains approximately 65,000 clones, roughly 86% of which appear only once. Germline CDR1 SGHAT, CDR2 FQNNGV. The CDR3 is 13 residues long. The V and J ends lost 7 bases and 7 bases, in that order; junction bases with no gene match: 9. The clonotype originates from a man in his fifties or sixties with acute or convalescent COVID-19. Sequenced: peripheral blood. The chain joins TRBV11-2 to TRBJ2-7, with 8 bases lining up with TRBD2. DNA for the CDR3: TGTGCCAGCACCTACGGGACTAGTGGGGAGCAGTACTTC. Its translation: CASTYGTSGEQYF.